These 4 T cell receptor beta chains were sequenced from one sample in a study of T cells in women clearing cervical HPV infection. Only in-frame clones appear in the TCRdb table, and some are missing; sequencing was by immunoSEQ multiplex PCR. The sample totals tens of thousands of clones; its top ten clones hold about 8.8%. Material for sequencing was blood buffy coat. All receptors derive from a woman aged 18 to 75 with a cervical HPV16 infection that either progressed to CIN3+ or cleared (not recorded which).

Note on this clone: The read comes to an end 3 residues before the CDR3 does, leaving the germline J gene to fill in the end. The V call is TRBV7-6, the J call TRBJ1-6; D perhaps matches TRBD1 (6 bases). The CDR3 contains 14 residues. CDR1 SGHVS and CDR2 FNYEAQ come from the germline V gene. Trimming cost V 1 base and J 7 bases, with 8 bases left between them. The CDR3 DNA, read in part, is TGTGCCAGCAGCTTAGGCAGGGGAAATTCACCC. It translates to CASSLGRGNSP. The whole CDR3 sequence is CASSLGRGNSPLHF.

On this clone: The sequenced fragment ends 3 residues before the CDR3 boundary, so the rest is inferred from the germline J gene. This chain joins TRBV10-3 and TRBJ2-7, with a possible D match to TRBD2 (5 bases). Germline assignment: CDR1 ENHRY and CDR2 SYGVKD. V was clipped by 4 bases and J by 3 bases, with 10 bases between them. CDR3 length equals 13 residues. CDR3 DNA (partial): TGTGCCATCAGTGTTAGCGCAGGCTACGAG. Protein sequence: CAISVSAGYE. The CDR3 reads in full as CAISVSAGYEQYF.

For this clone: The DNA ends 3 residues before the CDR3 does, and the rest of the CDR3 is filled in from the germline J gene. The chain combines TRBV20-1 with TRBJ2-7; D unclear. CDR3 length equals 11 residues. Trimming took off 0 bases at V and 6 bases at J, with 6 bases between the two ends. Germline V CDR1 and CDR2: DFQATT, SNEGSKA (reference sequence). The CDR3 here is CSARDGPEQYF. The DNA read from the CDR3 is TGCAGTGCTAGAGATGGGCCCGAG.

As concerns this clone: The read stops 3 residues short of the end of the CDR3; the missing end is completed from the germline J gene. The V gene is TRBV20-1, the J gene TRBJ2-3; possibly TRBD2 for D (6 bases). V lost 6 bases and J 4 bases, leaving 8 bases between the germline ends. The CDR3 is made up of 11 amino acids. CDR1 and CDR2 (germline): DFQATT, SNEGSKA (reference sequence). This CDR3 is CSAGGADTQYF. CDR3 DNA (partial): TGCAGTGCCGGGGGTGCAGATACG.